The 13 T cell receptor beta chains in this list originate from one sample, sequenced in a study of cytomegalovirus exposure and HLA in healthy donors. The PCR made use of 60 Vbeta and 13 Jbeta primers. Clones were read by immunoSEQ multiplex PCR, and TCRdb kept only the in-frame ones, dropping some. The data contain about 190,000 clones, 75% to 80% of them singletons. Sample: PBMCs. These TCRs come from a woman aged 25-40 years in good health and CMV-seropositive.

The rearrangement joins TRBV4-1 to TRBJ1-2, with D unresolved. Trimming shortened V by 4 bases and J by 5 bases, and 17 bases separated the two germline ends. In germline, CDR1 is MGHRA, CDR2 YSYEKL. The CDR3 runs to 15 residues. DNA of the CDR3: TGCGCCAGCAGCCTCGCACAGACGGCCGCATATGGCTACACCTTC. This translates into CASSLAQTAAYGYTF.

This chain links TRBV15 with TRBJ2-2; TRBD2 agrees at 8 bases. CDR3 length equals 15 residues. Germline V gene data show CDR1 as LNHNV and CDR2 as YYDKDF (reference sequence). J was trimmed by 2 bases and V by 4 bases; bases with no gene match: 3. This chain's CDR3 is CATSIGGDNTGELFF. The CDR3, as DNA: TGTGCCACCAGCATCGGGGGGGACAACACCGGGGAGCTGTTTTTT.

The CDR3 protein is CASSLGTFRVQGTNTGELFF. CDR3 DNA: TGTGCCAGCAGCTTAGGGACTTTTCGCGTACAGGGGACGAACACCGGGGAGCTGTTTTTT. The chain couples TRBV7-8 to TRBJ2-2; 7 bases align to TRBD1. This CDR3 is 20 amino acids long. Germline values: CDR1 SGHVS, CDR2 FQNEAQ. Trimming at V came to 1 base and at J to 0 bases, leaving 14 bases not matched to a gene.

CDR3 in DNA: TGTGCCATCAGTGCCCTTAGACAGGAGTCAGCGGATACGCAGTATTTT. Protein sequence: CAISALRQESADTQYF. The chain links TRBV10-3 to TRBJ2-3; possible D gene TRBD1, 6 bases. V lost 4 bases, J lost 6 bases, and 20 bases lay in between. CDR3 length: 16 amino acids. Germline assignment: CDR1 ENHRY and CDR2 SYGVKD.

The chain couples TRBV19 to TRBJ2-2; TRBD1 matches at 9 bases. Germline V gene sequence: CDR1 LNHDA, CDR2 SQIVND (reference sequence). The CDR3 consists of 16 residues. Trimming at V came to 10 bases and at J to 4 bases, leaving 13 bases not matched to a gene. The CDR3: CATREPGQGGTGELFF. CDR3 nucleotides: TGTGCCACCAGGGAACCGGGACAGGGTGGCACCGGGGAGCTGTTTTTT.

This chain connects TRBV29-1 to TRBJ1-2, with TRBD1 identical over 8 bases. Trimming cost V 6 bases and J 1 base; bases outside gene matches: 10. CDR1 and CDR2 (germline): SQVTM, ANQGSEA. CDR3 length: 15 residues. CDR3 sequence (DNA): TGCAGCGTAGAGCGGGACAGGAATTATAACTATGGCTACACCTTC. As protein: CSVERDRNYNYGYTF.

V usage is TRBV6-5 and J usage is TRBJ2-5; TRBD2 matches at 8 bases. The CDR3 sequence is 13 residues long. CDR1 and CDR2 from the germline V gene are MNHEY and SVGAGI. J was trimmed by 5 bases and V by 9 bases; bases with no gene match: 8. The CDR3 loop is CASVAAGVETQYF. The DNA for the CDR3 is TGTGCCAGTGTGGCAGCGGGAGTTGAGACCCAGTACTTC.

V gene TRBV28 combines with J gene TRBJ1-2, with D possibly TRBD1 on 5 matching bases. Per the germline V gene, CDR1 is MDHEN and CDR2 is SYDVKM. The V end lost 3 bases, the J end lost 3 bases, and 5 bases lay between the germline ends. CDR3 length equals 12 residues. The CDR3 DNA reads TGTGCCAGCAGTTTCAGGGACTATGGCTACACCTTC. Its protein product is CASSFRDYGYTF.

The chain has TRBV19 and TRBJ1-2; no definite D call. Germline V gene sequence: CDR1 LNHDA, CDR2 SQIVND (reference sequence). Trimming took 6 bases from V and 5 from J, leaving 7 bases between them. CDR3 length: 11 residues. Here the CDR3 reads CASRSGYGYTF. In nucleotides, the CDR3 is TGTGCCAGTAGATCAGGATATGGCTACACCTTC. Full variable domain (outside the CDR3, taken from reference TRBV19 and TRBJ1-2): DGGITQSPKYLFRKEGQNVTLSCEQNLNHDAMYWYRQDPGQGLRLIYYSQIVNDFQKGDIAEGYSVSREKKESFPLTVTSAQKNPTAFYLCASRSGYGYTFGSGTRLTVV.

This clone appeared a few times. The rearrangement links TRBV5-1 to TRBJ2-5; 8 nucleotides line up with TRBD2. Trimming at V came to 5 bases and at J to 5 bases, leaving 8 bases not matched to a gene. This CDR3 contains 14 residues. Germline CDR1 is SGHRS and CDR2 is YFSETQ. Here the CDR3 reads CASRLRGGEETQYF. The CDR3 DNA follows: TGCGCCAGCAGACTCCGGGGGGGCGAGGAGACCCAGTACTTC.

This chain's CDR3 is CASRPSGSGGYEQYF. CDR3 in DNA: TGTGCCAGCAGACCTTCGGGGTCGGGAGGCTACGAGCAGTACTTC. The rearrangement joins TRBV6-1 to TRBJ2-7, with 7 bases that match TRBD2. Germline V lookup: CDR1 MNHNS, CDR2 SASEGT. The CDR3 is made up of 15 amino acids. The ends lost 6 bases at V and 3 bases at J; junction bases unmatched: 11.

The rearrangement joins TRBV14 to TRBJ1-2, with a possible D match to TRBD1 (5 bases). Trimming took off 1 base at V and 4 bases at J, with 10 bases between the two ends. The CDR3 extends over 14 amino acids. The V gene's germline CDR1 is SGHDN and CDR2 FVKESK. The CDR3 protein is CASSQVQGPYGYTF. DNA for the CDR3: TGTGCCAGCAGCCAAGTCCAGGGCCCCTATGGCTACACCTTC. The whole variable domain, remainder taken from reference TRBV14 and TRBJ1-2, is EAGVTQFPSHSVIEKGQTVTLRCDPISGHDNLYWYRRVMGKEIKFLLHFVKESKQDESGMPNNRFLAERTGGTYSTLKVQPAELEDSGVYFCASSQVQGPYGYTFGSGTRLTVV.

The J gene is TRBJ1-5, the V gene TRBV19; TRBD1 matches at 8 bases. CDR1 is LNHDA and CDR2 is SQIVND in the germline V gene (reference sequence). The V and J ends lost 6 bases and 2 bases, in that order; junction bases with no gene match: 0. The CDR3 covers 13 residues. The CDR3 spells CASRDRGNQPQHF. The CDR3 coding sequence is TGTGCCAGTAGGGACAGGGGCAATCAGCCCCAGCATTTT.